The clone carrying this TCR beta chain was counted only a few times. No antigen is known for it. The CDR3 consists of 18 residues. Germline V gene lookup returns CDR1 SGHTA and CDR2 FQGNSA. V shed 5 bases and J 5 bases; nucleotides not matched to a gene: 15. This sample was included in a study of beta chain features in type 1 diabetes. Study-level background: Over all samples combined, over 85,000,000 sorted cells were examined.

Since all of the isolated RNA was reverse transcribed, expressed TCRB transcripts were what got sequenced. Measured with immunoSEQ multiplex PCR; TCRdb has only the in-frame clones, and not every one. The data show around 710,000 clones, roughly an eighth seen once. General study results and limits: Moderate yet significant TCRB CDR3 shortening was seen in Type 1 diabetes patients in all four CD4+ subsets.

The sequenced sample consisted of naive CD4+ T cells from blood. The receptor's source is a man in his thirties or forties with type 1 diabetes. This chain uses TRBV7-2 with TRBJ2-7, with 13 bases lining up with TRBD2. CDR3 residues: CASSRSGTSGVGGDEQYF. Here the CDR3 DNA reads TGTGCCAGCAGCCGTTCCGGGACTAGCGGGGTGGGGGGGGACGAGCAGTACTTC.